This T cell receptor (beta chain) was obtained from a study of shared clonotypes between healthy human individuals. Trimming pared 4 bases from V and 4 bases from J, leaving 10 bases between. The germline V gene has CDR1 SGHTA and CDR2 FQGTGA. The CDR3 contains 13 residues. An assay was performed, and its level was deep. Ten immunoSEQ deep assay plates were used to sequence unsorted PBMC DNA. Libraries were prepared by immunoSEQ multiplex PCR; TCRdb keeps only in-frame clonotypes and omits some of them. Among 400,000 to 550,000 clones listed, roughly 85% were seen once. This clone turned up a few times. Unsorted samples, those not sorted, used approximately 100 million PBMCs for genomic DNA.

Sequencing was done on a sample of PBMCs. The chain joins TRBV7-3 to TRBJ2-5; weak D call: TRBD1 (6 bases). The sequence was collected from a woman aged 35 to 49 in good health. Some clones in this sample may be carry-over from other donors' samples. The CDR3, as DNA: TGTGCCAGCAGCTCCGGGACACTAGAGACCCAGTACTTC. As protein: CASSSGTLETQYF. Combining the CDR3 with reference TRBV7-3 and TRBJ2-5 gives the whole variable domain GAGVSQTPSNKVTEKGKYVELRCDPISGHTALYWYRQSLGQGPEFLIYFQGTGAADDSGLPNDRFFAVRPEGSVSTLKIQRTERGDSAVYLCASSSGTLETQYFGPGTRLLVL.